This is a list of T cell receptor beta chains from one sample in a study of blood T cell repertoires in COVID-19. The assay was immunoSEQ multiplex PCR, and TCRdb's table has in-frame clones only and misses some. Among 200,000 to 250,000 clones listed, around 89% were seen once. Sequenced input: peripheral blood. Every receptor here comes from a woman in her 30s with COVID-19, enrolled during active disease. Both conserved end residues are part of each CDR3. The D gene is left open where the match is weak. The size field is filled for only some rows; it gives once, few, many or a size class.

cdr3_nt,cdr3_aa,v_call,j_call,d_call,clone_size
TGTGCCAGCAGGCCAGCGGGAGTAAATATCGGGGAGCTGTTTTTT,CASRPAGVNIGELFF,TRBV14,TRBJ2-2,TRBD2,.
TGTGCCAGCAGCCACCAGGGGGGAGGCTACACCTTC,CASSHQGGGYTF,TRBV11-2,TRBJ1-2,TRBD1,few
TGTGCCAGCAGTTACAGGCCAGGGGGCGGCTACACCTTC,CASSYRPGGGYTF,TRBV6-2/TRBV6-3,TRBJ1-2,TRBD1,.
TGTGCCAGCAGCCCCTTCGGAGGAGGATCCTACGAGCAGTACTTC,CASSPFGGGSYEQYF,TRBV7-2,TRBJ2-7,.,few
TGTGCCAGCAGTGTTCAGGGGAGAAATCAGCCCCAGCATTTT,CASSVQGRNQPQHF,TRBV2,TRBJ1-5,.,few
TGCGCCAGCAGCCCCCCGGACAGGGTATCCGAGCAGTACTTC,CASSPPDRVSEQYF,TRBV5-1,TRBJ2-7,TRBD1,.
TGCGCCAGCAGCTGGACTAGCGGGCCTAGCACAGATACGCAGTATTTT,CASSWTSGPSTDTQYF,TRBV5-1,TRBJ2-3,TRBD2,.
TGTGCCAGCTCACCCGGGACAGAGCCCTACGAGCAGTACTTC,CASSPGTEPYEQYF,TRBV18,TRBJ2-7,TRBD1,once
TGCGCCAGACAGGGGGGGGAAAAACTGTTTTTT,CARQGGEKLFF,TRBV10-1,TRBJ1-4,TRBD1,.
TGTGCCAGCAGCTTACAGGGCACTGAAGCTTTCTTT,CASSLQGTEAFF,TRBV5-6,TRBJ1-1,.,.
TGTGCCAGCAGCCTCCGGGGTAGCTCCTACAATGAGCAGTTCTTC,CASSLRGSSYNEQFF,TRBV9,TRBJ2-1,.,.
TGCGCCAGCAGCTTTTTTTCTAGCACAGATACGCAGTATTTT,CASSFFSSTDTQYF,TRBV5-1,TRBJ2-3,.,.
TGTGCCAGCAGCCAAGTTCCGCCAGGGCCCTACGAGCAGTACTTC,CASSQVPPGPYEQYF,TRBV4-2,TRBJ2-7,.,.
TGTGCCAGCCTAGGGAACACTGAAGCTTTCTTT,CASLGNTEAFF,TRBV28,TRBJ1-1,.,once
TGTGCCAGTAGTACATACTCCGGGACAGGGTATGGGCAGCCCCAGCATTTT,CASSTYSGTGYGQPQHF,TRBV19,TRBJ1-5,TRBD1,.
TGTGCCAGCAGCTTAGGAACTAGCGGGAGGGTTCAAGATACGCAGTATTTT,CASSLGTSGRVQDTQYF,TRBV7-9,TRBJ2-3,TRBD2,.
TGTGCCAGCAGCCCCAGGAGCGGGAGGTTCCTCTTC,CASSPRSGRFLF,TRBV2,TRBJ2-1,TRBD2,.
TGTGCCAGCAGTTCCTCTAACTATGGCTACACCTTC,CASSSSNYGYTF,TRBV28,TRBJ1-2,.,.
TGTGCCAGCAGCGTAGGGGACTCCATCTACAATGAGCAGTTCTTC,CASSVGDSIYNEQFF,TRBV9,TRBJ2-1,.,.
TGTGCCAGTAGTATAAGAGGGCTAGCGGGAGACACTAGCACAGATACGCAGTATTTT,CASSIRGLAGDTSTDTQYF,TRBV19,TRBJ2-3,TRBD2,few
TGCGCCAGCAGGCCGACAGGGGGCTTCCGGACCTATGGCTACACCTTC,CASRPTGGFRTYGYTF,TRBV10-2,TRBJ1-2,TRBD1,few
TGTGCCAGCAGCCCGCCTAGCGGGGTCGAGACCCAGTACTTC,CASSPPSGVETQYF,TRBV11-3,TRBJ2-5,TRBD2,.
TGTGCCAGCTCACCGGACAGTCTGTCTAACACTGAAGCTTTCTTT,CASSPDSLSNTEAFF,TRBV18,TRBJ1-1,.,.
TGTGCCAGCAGTGAGATGGTCTCCGCATTGTATTTT,CASSEMVSALYF,TRBV12-3/TRBV12-4,TRBJ2-3,.,.
TGTGCCAGCAGCCACGGACAGGGGAAAGCTTTCTTT,CASSHGQGKAFF,TRBV6-4,TRBJ1-1,TRBD1,.
TGCGCCAGCAGTGACCATGGACTAGCGGGGATGGATGAGCAGTTCTTC,CASSDHGLAGMDEQFF,TRBV10-1,TRBJ2-1,TRBD2,.
TGTGCCACCAGCAGGCTGAAGACTAGCGGGGGGGCAAGCGAGCAGTTCTTC,CATSRLKTSGGASEQFF,TRBV15,TRBJ2-1,TRBD2,.
TGTGCCAGCAGCGGCCAAGGAGCAAGTAATCAGCCCCAGCATTTT,CASSGQGASNQPQHF,TRBV7-8,TRBJ1-5,.,.
TGTGCCAGCAGTTACTCAGAGGACAACCAAGAGACCCAGTACTTC,CASSYSEDNQETQYF,TRBV6-2/TRBV6-3,TRBJ2-5,.,.
TGTGCCAGCAGCCAATCCACCTCTGGCCTCTCTGGAAACACCATATATTTT,CASSQSTSGLSGNTIYF,TRBV25-1,TRBJ1-3,.,.
TGTGCCAGCAGGGCGGGGACTAATGAAAAACTGTTTTTT,CASRAGTNEKLFF,TRBV27,TRBJ1-4,.,few
TGCGCCAGTTCAGCGCAGGGGGCGAGAGGCTACACCTTC,CASSAQGARGYTF,TRBV10-1,TRBJ1-2,TRBD1,.
TGTGCCAGCAGCCATACTAGCGGGGGGGCCTACAATGAGCAGTTCTTC,CASSHTSGGAYNEQFF,TRBV3-1/TRBV3-2,TRBJ2-1,TRBD2,.
TGTGCCAGCAGTTACGGGACAGGGGAAGAAAACACCATATATTTT,CASSYGTGEENTIYF,TRBV6-2/TRBV6-3,TRBJ1-3,TRBD1,.
TGTGCCAGCAGTAAGTTCGGCGAAGGGGCGAATCAGCCCCAGCATTTT,CASSKFGEGANQPQHF,TRBV27,TRBJ1-5,.,.
TGCGCCAGCAGCTTAGCCTTCGTGGGGACAGGGAACTCCTACAATGAGCAGTTCTTC,CASSLAFVGTGNSYNEQFF,TRBV5-1,TRBJ2-1,TRBD1,once
TGTGCCATCAGTGAGGGACAGCCCTACGAGCAGTACTTC,CAISEGQPYEQYF,TRBV10-3,TRBJ2-7,.,once
TGTGCCAGCAGCCTTGGCTCTTCCCTCCACTTT,CASSLGSSLHF,TRBV6-5,TRBJ1-6,.,.
TGTGCCAGCAGCCGGACCGGGGGGGCTGGCAATTCACCCCTCCACTTT,CASSRTGGAGNSPLHF,TRBV11-3,TRBJ1-6,.,.
TGTGCCTGGAGTCGCGACAGGGGGCTTGGGGAGACCCAGTACTTC,CAWSRDRGLGETQYF,TRBV30,TRBJ2-5,TRBD1,.
TGCAGCGTTGCGGGCGGGGGGGCCGTAGATACGCAGTATTTT,CSVAGGGAVDTQYF,TRBV29-1,TRBJ2-3,TRBD2,.
TGTGCCAGCAGCCGTTCGACAGGGGCCACCGGGGAGCTGTTTTTT,CASSRSTGATGELFF,TRBV5-4,TRBJ2-2,TRBD1,.
TGCGCCAGCAGCCAAGGAAGCGGGGGGGCCCAAGAGACCCAGTACTTC,CASSQGSGGAQETQYF,TRBV4-3,TRBJ2-5,TRBD2,.
TGTGCCACCAGCAGAGAAGAGGGACAGCGGATCTTC,CATSREEGQRIF,TRBV15,TRBJ2-1,TRBD1,.
TGTGCCAGTAGGGACAAAGCGATGAACACTGAAGCTTTCTTT,CASRDKAMNTEAFF,TRBV19,TRBJ1-1,.,few